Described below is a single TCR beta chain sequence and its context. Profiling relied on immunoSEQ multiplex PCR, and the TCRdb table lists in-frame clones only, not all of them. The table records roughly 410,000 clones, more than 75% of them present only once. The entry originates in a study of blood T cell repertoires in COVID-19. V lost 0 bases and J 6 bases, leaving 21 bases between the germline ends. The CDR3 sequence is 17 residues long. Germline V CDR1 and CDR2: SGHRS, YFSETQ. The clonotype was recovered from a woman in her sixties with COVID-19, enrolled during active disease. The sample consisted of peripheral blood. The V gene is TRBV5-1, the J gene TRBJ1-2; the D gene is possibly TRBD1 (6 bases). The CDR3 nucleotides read TGCGCCAGCAGCTTGGGAGGTTACAGGGAAGTTTGGGATGGCTACACCTTC. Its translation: CASSLGGYREVWDGYTF.